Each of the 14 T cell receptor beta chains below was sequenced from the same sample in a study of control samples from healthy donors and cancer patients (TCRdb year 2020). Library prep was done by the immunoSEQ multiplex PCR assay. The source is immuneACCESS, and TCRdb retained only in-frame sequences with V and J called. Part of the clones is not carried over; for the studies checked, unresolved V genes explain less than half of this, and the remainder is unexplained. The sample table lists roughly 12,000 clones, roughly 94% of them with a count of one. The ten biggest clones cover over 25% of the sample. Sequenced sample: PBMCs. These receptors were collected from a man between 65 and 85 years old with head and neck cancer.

The CDR3, as DNA: TGTGCCAGCAGGTTAGGGGGGATGAACACTGAAGCTTTCTTT. The encoded protein is CASRLGGMNTEAFF. The chain uses TRBV2 and TRBJ1-1, with D perhaps matching TRBD1 (6 bases). V lost 6 bases to trimming and J lost 0 bases, with 11 bases between them. Germline values: CDR1 SNHLY, CDR2 FYNNEI. This CDR3 comprises 14 residues.

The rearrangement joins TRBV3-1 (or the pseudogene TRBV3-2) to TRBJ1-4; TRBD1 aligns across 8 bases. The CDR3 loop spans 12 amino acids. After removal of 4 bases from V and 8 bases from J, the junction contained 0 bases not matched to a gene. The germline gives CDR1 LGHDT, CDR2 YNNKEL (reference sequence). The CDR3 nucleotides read TGTGCCAGCAGCCCAGGGGGCGAAAAACTGTTTTTT. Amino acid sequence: CASSPGGEKLFF.

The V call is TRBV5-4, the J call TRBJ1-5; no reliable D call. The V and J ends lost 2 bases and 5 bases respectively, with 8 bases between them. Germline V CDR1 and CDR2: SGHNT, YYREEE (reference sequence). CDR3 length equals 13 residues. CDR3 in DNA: TGTGCCAGCAGCTTTGGGCAGGATCAGCCCCAGCATTTT. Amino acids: CASSFGQDQPQHF.

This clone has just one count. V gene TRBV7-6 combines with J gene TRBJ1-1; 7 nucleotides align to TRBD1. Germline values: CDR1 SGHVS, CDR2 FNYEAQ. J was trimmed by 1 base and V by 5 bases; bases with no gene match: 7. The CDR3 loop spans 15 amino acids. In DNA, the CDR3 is TGTGCCAGCAGCCCCCAGGGGGTTGGGAACACTGAAGCTTTCTTT. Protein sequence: CASSPQGVGNTEAFF.

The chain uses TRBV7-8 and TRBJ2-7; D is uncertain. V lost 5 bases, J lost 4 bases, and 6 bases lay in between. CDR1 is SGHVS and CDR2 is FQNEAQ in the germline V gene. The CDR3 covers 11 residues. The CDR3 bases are TGTGCCAGCAGCCTGAGATACGAGCAGTACTTC. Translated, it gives CASSLRYEQYF.

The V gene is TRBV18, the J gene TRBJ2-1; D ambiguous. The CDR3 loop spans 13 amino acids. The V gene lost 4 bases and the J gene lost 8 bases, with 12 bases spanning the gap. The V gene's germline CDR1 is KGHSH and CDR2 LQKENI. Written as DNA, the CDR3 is TGTGCCAGCTCACGCCCCGCGCTAGATGAGCAGTTCTTC. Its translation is CASSRPALDEQFF.

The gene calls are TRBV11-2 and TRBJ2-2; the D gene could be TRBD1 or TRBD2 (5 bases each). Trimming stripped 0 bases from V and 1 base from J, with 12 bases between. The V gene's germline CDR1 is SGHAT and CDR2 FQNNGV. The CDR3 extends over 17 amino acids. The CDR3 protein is CASSLERGSVNTGELFF. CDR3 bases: TGTGCCAGCAGCTTAGAAAGGGGTAGCGTGAACACCGGGGAGCTGTTTTTT.

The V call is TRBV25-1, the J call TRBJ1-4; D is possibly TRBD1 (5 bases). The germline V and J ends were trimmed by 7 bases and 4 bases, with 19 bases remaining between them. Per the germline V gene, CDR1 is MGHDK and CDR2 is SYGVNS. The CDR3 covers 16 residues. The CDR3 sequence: CASTWISGTDNEKLFF. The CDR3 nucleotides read TGTGCCAGCACCTGGATTTCCGGGACGGATAATGAAAAACTGTTTTTT.

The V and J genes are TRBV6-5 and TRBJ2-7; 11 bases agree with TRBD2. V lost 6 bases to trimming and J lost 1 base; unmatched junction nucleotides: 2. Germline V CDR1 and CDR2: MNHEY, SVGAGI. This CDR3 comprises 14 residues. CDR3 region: CASSGTSGSYEQYF. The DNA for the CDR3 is TGTGCCAGCAGCGGGACTAGCGGTTCCTACGAGCAGTACTTC.

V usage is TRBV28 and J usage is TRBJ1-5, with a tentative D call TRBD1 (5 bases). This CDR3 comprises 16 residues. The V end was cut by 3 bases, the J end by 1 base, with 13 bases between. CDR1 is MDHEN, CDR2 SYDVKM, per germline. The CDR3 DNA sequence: TGTGCCAGCAGTTTGGACGGCAAGGGGAGCAATCAGCCCCAGCATTTT. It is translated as CASSLDGKGSNQPQHF.

The CDR3: CATSLLGQGSGSSGANVLTF. The CDR3 DNA is TGTGCCACCAGCCTTTTGGGACAGGGTTCCGGGAGCTCTGGGGCCAACGTCCTGACTTTC. The chain recombines TRBV24-1 with TRBJ2-6; 9 nucleotides align to TRBD1. Germline CDR1 KGHDR, CDR2 SFDVKD. The CDR3 runs to 20 residues. Trimming took 7 bases from V and 0 from J; bases not matched to a gene: 15.

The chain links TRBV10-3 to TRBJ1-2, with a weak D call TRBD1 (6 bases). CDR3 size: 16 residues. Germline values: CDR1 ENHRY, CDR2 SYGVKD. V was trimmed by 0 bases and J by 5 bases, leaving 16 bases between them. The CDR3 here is CAISESGQGPGYGYTF. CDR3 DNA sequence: TGTGCCATCAGTGAGTCGGGGCAGGGGCCTGGATATGGCTACACCTTC.

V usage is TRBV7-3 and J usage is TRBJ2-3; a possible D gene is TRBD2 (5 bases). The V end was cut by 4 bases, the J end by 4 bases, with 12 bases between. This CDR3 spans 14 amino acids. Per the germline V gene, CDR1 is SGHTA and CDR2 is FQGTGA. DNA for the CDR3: TGTGCCAGCAGCTCTAGGACTGAGGCAGATACGCAGTATTTT. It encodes CASSSRTEADTQYF.

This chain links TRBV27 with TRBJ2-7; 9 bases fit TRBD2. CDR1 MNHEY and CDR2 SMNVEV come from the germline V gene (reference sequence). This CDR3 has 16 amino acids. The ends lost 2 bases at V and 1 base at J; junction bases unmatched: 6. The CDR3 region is CASSLGSGGVSYEQYF. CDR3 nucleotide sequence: TGTGCCAGCAGTTTAGGTAGCGGGGGTGTGTCCTACGAGCAGTACTTC.